This TCR beta chain was captured in a study of blood T cell repertoires in COVID-19. This clone was seen a single time. As processed by the authors: By means of reference gene primer amplification, nucleated cell counts were estimated. Generated by immunoSEQ multiplex PCR, the TCRdb table keeps only in-frame clones and is missing some. Clone size and V and J calls were adopted from that table, with D and trimming inferred from the DNA. This repertoire shows a few hundred thousand clones, about four fifths found once; its top ten account for 3.4%. Germline V gene data show CDR1 as LGHNT and CDR2 as FRNRAP. Losses at the gene ends were 0 bases for V and 5 bases for J; bases not matched to a gene: 7. CDR3 size: 16 residues.

Sequenced input: peripheral blood. This receptor was identified in a woman between 18 and 29 years old with acute or convalescent COVID-19. V is TRBV12-5 and J is TRBJ1-5; 7 nucleotides align to TRBD1. The CDR3 nucleotides are TGTGCTAGTGGTTTGGTATCAGGGGGATACCATCAGCCCCAGCATTTT. As protein: CASGLVSGGYHQPQHF.